This record looks at one TCR beta chain sequence and its context. Its target is not known. The CDR3 contains 14 residues. The V segment lost 7 bases and the J segment 2 bases; nucleotides outside the gene matches: 5. Germline assignment: CDR1 ENHRY and CDR2 SYGVKD. The data stem from a study of T cell responses to AZD1222 COVID-19 vaccine. Study conclusions and caveats: Dominant CD4 TCR responses targeted spike regions 160-218 and 743-854. Clonal diversity was possibly underestimated, and white British individuals and females predominated among donors.

Produced via immunoSEQ multiplex PCR; TCRdb's table is partial and in-frame only. The sample has some 200,000 clones, around 90% seen once. This chain links TRBV10-3 with TRBJ1-5; TRBD1 aligns across 7 bases. The sequencing used peripheral blood, collected on day 0 of AZD1222 vaccination. The TCR was taken from an adult in good health. The CDR3 nucleotides are TGTGCCATCAACGACAGGGATCGCAATCAGCCCCAGCATTTT. Translating it yields CAINDRDRNQPQHF.